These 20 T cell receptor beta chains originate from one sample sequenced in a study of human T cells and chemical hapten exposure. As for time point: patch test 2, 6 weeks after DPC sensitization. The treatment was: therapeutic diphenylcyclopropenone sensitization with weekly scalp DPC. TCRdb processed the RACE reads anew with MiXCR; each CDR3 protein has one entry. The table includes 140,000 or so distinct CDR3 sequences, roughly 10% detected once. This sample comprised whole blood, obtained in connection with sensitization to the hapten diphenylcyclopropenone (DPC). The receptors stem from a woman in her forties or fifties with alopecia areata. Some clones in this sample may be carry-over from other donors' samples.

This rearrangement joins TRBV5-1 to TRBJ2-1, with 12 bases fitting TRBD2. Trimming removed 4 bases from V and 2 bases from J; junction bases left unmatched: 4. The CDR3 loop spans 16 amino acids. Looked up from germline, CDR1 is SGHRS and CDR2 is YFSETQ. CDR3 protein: CASSASGRETYNEQFF. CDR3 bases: TGCGCCAGCAGCGCTAGCGGGAGGGAGACCTACAATGAGCAGTTCTTC.

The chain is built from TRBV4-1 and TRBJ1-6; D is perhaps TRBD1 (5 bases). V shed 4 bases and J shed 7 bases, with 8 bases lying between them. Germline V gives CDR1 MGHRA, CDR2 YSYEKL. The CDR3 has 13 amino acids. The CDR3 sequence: CASSPGRNSPLHF. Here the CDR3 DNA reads TGCGCCAGCAGCCCAGGGCGAAATTCACCCCTCCACTTT.

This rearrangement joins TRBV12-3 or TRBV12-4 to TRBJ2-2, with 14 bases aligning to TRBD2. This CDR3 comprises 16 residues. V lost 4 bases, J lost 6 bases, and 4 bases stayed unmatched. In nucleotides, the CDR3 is TGTGCCAGCAGTTGGGGGACTAGCGGGAGAGCCGGGGAGCTGTTTTTT. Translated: CASSWGTSGRAGELFF.

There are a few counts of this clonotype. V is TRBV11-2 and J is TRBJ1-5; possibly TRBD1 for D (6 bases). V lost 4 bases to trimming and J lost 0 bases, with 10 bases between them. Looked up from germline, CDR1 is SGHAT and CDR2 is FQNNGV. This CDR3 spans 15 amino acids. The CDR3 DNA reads TGTGCCAGCAGCTCCAGGGGTTATAGCAATCAGCCCCAGCATTTT. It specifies CASSSRGYSNQPQHF.

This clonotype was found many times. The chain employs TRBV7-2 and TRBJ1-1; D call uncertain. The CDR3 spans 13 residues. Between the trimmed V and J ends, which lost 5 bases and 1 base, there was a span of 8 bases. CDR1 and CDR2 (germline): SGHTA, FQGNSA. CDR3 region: CASSRTGNTEAFF. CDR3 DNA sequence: TGTGCCAGCAGCCGAACGGGGAACACTGAAGCTTTCTTT.

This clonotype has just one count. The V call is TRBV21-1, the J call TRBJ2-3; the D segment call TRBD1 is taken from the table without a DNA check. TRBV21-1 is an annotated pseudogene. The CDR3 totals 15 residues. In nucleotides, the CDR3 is TGTGCCAGCAGCGCCCCTGCCAGGGGGAGAGATACGCAGTATTTT. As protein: CASSAPARGRDTQYF.

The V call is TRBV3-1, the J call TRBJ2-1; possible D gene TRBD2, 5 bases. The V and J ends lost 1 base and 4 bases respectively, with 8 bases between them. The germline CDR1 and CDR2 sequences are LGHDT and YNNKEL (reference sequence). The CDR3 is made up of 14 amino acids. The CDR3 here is CASSQGTSYNEQFF. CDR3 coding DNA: TGTGCCAGCAGCCAAGGGACTTCTTACAATGAGCAGTTCTTC.

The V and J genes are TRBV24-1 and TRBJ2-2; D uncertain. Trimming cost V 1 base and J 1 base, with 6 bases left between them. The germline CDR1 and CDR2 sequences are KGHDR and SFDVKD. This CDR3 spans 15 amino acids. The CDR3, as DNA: TGTGCCACCAGTGATTTCGGCCAGAACACCGGGGAGCTGTTTTTT. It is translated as CATSDFGQNTGELFF.

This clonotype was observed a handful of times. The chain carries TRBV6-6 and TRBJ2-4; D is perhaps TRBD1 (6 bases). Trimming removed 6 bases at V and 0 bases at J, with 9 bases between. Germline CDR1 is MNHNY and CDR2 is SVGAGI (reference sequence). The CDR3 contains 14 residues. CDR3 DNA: TGTGCCAGCAGCCGAGGGGGAGCCAAAAACATTCAGTACTTC. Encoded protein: CASSRGGAKNIQYF.

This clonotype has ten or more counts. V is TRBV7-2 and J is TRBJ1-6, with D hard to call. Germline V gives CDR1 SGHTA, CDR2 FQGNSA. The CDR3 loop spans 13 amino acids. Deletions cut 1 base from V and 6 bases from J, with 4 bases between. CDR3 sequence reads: CASSLVLNSPLHF. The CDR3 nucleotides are TGTGCCAGCAGCTTAGTACTTAATTCACCCCTCCACTTT.

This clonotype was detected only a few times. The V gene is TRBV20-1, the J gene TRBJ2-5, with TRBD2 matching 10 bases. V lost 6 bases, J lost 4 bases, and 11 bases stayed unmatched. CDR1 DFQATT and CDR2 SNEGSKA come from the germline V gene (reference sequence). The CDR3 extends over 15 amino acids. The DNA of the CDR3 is TGCAGTGCCCCCCCCCCCAGCGGGAGGGCAGAGACCCAGTACTTC. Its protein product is CSAPPPSGRAETQYF.

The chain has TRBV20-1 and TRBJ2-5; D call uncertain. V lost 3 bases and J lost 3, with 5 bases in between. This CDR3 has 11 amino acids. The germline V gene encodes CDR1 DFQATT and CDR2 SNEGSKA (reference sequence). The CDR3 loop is CSASEEETQYF. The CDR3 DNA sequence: TGCAGTGCTAGCGAAGAAGAGACCCAGTACTTC.

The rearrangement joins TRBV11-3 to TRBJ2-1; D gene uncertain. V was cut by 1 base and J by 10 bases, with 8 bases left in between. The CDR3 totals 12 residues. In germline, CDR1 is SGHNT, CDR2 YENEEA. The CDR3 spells CASSLVSVEQFF. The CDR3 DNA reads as TGTGCCAGCAGCTTAGTATCCGTAGAGCAGTTCTTC.

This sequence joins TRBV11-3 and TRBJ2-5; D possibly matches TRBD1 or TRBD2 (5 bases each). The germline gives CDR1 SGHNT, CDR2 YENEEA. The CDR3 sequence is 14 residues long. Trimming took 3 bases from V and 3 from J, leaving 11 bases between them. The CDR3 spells CASSLGRSEETQYF. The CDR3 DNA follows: TGTGCCAGCAGCTTGGGACGGTCTGAAGAGACCCAGTACTTC.

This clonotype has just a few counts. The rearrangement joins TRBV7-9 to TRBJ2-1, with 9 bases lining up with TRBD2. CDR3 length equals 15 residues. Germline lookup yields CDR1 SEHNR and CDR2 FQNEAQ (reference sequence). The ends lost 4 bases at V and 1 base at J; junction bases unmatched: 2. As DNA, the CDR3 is TGTGCCAGCAGCTCTAGCGGGATGTCCTACAATGAGCAGTTCTTC. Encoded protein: CASSSSGMSYNEQFF.

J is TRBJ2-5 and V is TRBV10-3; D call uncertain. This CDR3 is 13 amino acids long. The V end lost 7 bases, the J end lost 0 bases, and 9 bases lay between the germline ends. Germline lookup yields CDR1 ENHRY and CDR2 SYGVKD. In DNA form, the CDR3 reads TGTGCCATCAAATCCACGGACCAAGAGACCCAGTACTTC. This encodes CAIKSTDQETQYF.

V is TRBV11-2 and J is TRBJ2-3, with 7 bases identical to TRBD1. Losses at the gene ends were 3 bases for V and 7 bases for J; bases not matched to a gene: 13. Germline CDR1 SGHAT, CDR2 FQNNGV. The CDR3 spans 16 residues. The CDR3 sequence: CASSFRQGLRVNTQYF. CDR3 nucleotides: TGTGCCAGCAGCTTTCGACAGGGCCTCCGTGTAAATACGCAGTATTTT.

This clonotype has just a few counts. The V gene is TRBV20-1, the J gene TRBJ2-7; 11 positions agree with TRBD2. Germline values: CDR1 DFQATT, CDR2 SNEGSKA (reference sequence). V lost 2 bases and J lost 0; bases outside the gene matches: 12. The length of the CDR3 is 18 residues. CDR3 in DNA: TGCAGTGCTAGATTTTACGGACTAGGGACTAGCGGCTCCTACGAGCAGTACTTC. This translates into CSARFYGLGTSGSYEQYF.

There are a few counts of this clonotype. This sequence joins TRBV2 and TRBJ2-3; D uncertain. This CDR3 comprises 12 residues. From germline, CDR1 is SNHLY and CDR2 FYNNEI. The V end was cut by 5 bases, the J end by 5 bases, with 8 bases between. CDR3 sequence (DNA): TGTGCCAGCAGTACCCAGAAAGATACGCAGTATTTT. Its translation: CASSTQKDTQYF.

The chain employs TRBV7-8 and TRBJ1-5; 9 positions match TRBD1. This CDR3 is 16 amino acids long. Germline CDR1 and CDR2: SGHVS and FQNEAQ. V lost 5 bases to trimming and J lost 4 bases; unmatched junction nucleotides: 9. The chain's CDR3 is CASSPGTGNRNQPQHF. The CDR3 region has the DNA TGTGCCAGCAGCCCCGGGACAGGGAATCGAAATCAGCCCCAGCATTTT.